The 2 T cell receptor beta chains listed next were all sequenced from one sample in a study of naive and memory T cell subsets. The beta constant-region primer was an equimolar mix of two oligonucleotides covering TRBC1 and TRBC2. A single record per CDR3 protein comes from TCRdb applying MiXCR to the UMI-ligation and nested PCR reads. This table holds tens of thousands of distinct CDR3 sequences, more than 10% found once. Sequencing was carried out using effector memory CD4+ T cells from blood. Subset here: effector memory, CD45RA- CD27-. These TCRs come from a human donor in good health.

Remarks on this clonotype: Just one base apart from a much larger clone, this may be a read error. The chain recombines TRBV5-1 with TRBJ2-1; 7 bases align to TRBD1. The CDR3 contains 17 residues. Looked up from germline, CDR1 is SGHRS and CDR2 is YFSETQ. J was trimmed by 8 bases and V by 3 bases; bases with no gene match: 17. The CDR3 DNA reads TGCGCCAGCAGCTCTAAACCGACAGGGTGTGATACGTATGAGCAGTTCTTC. Encoded protein: CASSSKPTGCDTYEQFF.

The J gene is TRBJ1-1, the V gene TRBV2; D is unclear. The CDR3 has 15 residues. The germline gives CDR1 SNHLY, CDR2 FYNNEI. V gave up 6 bases and J gave up 4 bases, with 18 bases separating them. The CDR3 reads CASSGKTRSTTEAFF. The DNA for the CDR3 is TGTGCCAGCAGCGGTAAGACCCGCTCAACCACTGAAGCTTTCTTT.